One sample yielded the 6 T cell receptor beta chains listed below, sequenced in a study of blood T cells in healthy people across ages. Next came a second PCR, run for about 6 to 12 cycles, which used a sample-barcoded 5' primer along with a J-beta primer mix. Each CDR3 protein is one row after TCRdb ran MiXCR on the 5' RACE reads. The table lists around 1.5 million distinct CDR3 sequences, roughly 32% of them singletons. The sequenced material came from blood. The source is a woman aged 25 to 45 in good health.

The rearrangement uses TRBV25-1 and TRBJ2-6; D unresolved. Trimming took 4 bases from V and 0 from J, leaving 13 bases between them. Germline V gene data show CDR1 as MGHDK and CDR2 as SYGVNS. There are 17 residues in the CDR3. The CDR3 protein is CASSGDGRFSGANVLTF. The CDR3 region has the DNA TGTGCCAGCAGTGGAGACGGCAGATTCTCTGGGGCCAACGTCCTGACTTTC. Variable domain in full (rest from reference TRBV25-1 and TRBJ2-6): EADIYQTPRYLVIGTGKKITLECSQTMGHDKMYWYQQDPGMELHLIHYSYGVNSTEKGDLSSESTVSRIRTEHFPLTLESARPSHTSQYLCASSGDGRFSGANVLTFGAGSRLTVL.

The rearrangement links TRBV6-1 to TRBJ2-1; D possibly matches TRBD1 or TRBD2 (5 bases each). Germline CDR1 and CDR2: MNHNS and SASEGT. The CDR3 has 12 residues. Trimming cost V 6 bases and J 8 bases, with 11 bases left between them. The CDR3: CASRYGAYEQFF. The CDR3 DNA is TGTGCCAGCAGATACGGGGCCTATGAGCAGTTCTTC.

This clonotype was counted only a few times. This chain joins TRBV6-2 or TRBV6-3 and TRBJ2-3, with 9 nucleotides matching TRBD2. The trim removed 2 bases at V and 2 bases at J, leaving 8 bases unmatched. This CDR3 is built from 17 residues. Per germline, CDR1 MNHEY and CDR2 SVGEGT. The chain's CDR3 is CASSYRALAGPTDTQYF. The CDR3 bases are TGTGCCAGCAGTTACCGGGCTCTAGCGGGGCCCACAGATACGCAGTATTTT.

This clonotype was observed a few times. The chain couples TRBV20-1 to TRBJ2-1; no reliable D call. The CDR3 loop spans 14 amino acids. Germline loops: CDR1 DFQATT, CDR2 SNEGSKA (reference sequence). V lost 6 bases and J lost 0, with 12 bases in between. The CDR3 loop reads CSALRGRSYNEQFF. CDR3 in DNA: TGCAGTGCCCTCCGAGGTCGCTCCTACAATGAGCAGTTCTTC.

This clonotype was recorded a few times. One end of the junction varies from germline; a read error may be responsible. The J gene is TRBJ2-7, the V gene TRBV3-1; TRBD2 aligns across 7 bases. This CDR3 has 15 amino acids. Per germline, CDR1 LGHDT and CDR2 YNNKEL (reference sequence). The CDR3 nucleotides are TGTACCAGCAGCCACGCCGGGGGGTACTCCTACGAGCAGTACTTC. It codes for CTSSHAGGYSYEQYF.

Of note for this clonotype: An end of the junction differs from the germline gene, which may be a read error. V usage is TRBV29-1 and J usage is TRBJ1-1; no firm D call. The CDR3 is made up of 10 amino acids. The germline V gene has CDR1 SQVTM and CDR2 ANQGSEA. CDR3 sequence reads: CGVAGLEAFF. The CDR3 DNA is TGCGGCGTTGCAGGCCTTGAAGCTTTCTTT.